The 10 T cell receptor beta chains reported below all come from one sample, sequenced in a study of blood T cell repertoires in COVID-19. Profiled with immunoSEQ multiplex PCR; TCRdb holds only in-frame clones, not every one. This table has tens of thousands of clones, roughly 91% appearing once. Sequenced material: PBMCs or T cells enriched from blood (not recorded which). Receptor source: a woman aged 40-49 years who had recovered from COVID-19.

The gene calls are TRBV10-3 and TRBJ2-2; D is unclear. The V and J ends lost 3 bases and 6 bases respectively, with 8 bases between them. The CDR3 extends over 13 amino acids. The V gene's germline CDR1 is ENHRY and CDR2 SYGVKD. The CDR3 is CAISDTAAGELFF. The CDR3 region has the DNA TGTGCCATCAGTGACACAGCTGCCGGGGAGCTGTTTTTT.

The count of this clone is one. V usage is TRBV29-1 and J usage is TRBJ2-5, with 8 bases fitting TRBD2. Germline V gives CDR1 SQVTM, CDR2 ANQGSEA. The CDR3 loop spans 14 amino acids. The V and J ends lost 5 bases and 2 bases, in that order; junction bases with no gene match: 7. CDR3 loop: CSVRGGPRQETQYF. Written as DNA, the CDR3 is TGCAGCGTTCGGGGGGGACCAAGGCAAGAGACCCAGTACTTC.

The rearrangement links TRBV5-1 to TRBJ2-5; TRBD2 matches 7 bases. This CDR3 comprises 15 residues. V lost 2 bases and J lost 0; bases outside the gene matches: 4. Germline CDR1 and CDR2: SGHRS and YFSETQ. CDR3 nucleotides: TGCGCCAGCAGCTTTATCAGCGGGGACCAAGAGACCCAGTACTTC. This sequence encodes CASSFISGDQETQYF.

V gene TRBV18 combines with J gene TRBJ1-5; no firm D call. The CDR3 sequence is 15 residues long. The V gene's germline CDR1 is KGHSH and CDR2 LQKENI. Trimming pared 4 bases from V and 5 bases from J, leaving 15 bases between. The CDR3 coding sequence is TGTGCCAGCTCACTGTACCAGGTGCCGGATCAGCCCCAGCATTTT. It specifies CASSLYQVPDQPQHF.

This chain joins TRBV18 and TRBJ2-1; the D gene is possibly TRBD1 (7 bases). CDR3 length: 17 amino acids. The V gene's germline CDR1 is KGHSH and CDR2 LQKENI. Deletions cut 3 bases from V and 0 bases from J, with 15 bases between. CDR3 sequence reads: CASSPEGALSSYNEQFF. In nucleotides, the CDR3 is TGTGCCAGCTCACCGGAGGGGGCACTGAGCTCCTACAATGAGCAGTTCTTC.

The chain has TRBV6-5 and TRBJ1-2; D ambiguous. Germline V gene data show CDR1 as MNHEY and CDR2 as SVGAGI. V dropped 6 bases and J dropped 4 bases, with 12 bases sitting between them. The CDR3 runs 13 residues. Here the CDR3 DNA reads TGTGCCAGCAGCCCCTCGCGGGGCTATGGCTACACCTTC. Translation gives CASSPSRGYGYTF.

This clone was picked up one time. V and J are TRBV5-1 and TRBJ2-7; D perhaps matches TRBD1 (5 bases). This CDR3 spans 14 amino acids. Germline V gene sequence: CDR1 SGHRS, CDR2 YFSETQ. V was cut by 2 bases and J by 0 bases, with 9 bases left in between. The chain's CDR3 is CASSLSGSSYEQYF. The CDR3 nucleotides are TGCGCCAGCAGCTTATCAGGGTCCTCCTACGAGCAGTACTTC. The variable domain in full, with the rest retrieved from reference TRBV5-1 and TRBJ2-7, is KAGVTQTPRYLIKTRGQQVTLSCSPISGHRSVSWYQQTPGQGLQFLFEYFSETQRNKGNFPGRFSGRQFSNSRSEMNVSTLELGDSALYLCASSLSGSSYEQYFGPGTRLTVT.

The rearrangement links TRBV9 to TRBJ1-3; possible D gene TRBD1, 5 bases. V was pared by 0 bases and J by 0 bases, with 19 bases between. From germline, CDR1 is SGDLS and CDR2 YYNGEE. This CDR3 has 19 amino acids. CDR3 region: CASSVDLRGSKLSGNTIYF. The CDR3 DNA follows: TGTGCCAGCAGCGTAGACCTCCGGGGGTCTAAGCTCTCTGGAAACACCATATATTTT.

The chain has TRBV21-1 and TRBJ2-7; the listed D gene, TRBD1, was not tested against the DNA. TRBV21-1 is shown as a pseudogene. The length of the CDR3 is 15 residues. CDR3 residues: CASSYKTGGSLEQYF. CDR3 sequence (DNA): TGTGCCAGCAGCTATAAGACAGGGGGCTCTTTGGAGCAGTACTTC.

This rearrangement joins TRBV4-1 to TRBJ1-1; TRBD1 agrees at 8 bases. V was pared by 1 base and J by 6 bases, with 4 bases of the junction left unmatched. This CDR3 region has 14 residues. The V gene's germline CDR1 is MGHRA and CDR2 YSYEKL. The CDR3 region has the DNA TGCGCCAGCAGCCAAGGGACAGGGTCGCCTGAAGCTTTCTTT. Encoded protein: CASSQGTGSPEAFF.